These 5 T cell receptor beta chains share one sample of origin, sequenced in a study of CD8+CD57+ T cells in acquired aplastic anemia. Genomic DNA served as template for TCR beta VDJ and CDR3 profiling. TCRdb used MiXCR to reprocess the reads, holding one entry per CDR3 protein. The sample has hundreds of thousands of distinct CDR3 sequences, roughly 64% seen once. Sequencing was performed on sorted CD4+, CD8+, or CD8+CD57+ T cells (not recorded which) from PBMCs. The source is a human donor in good health, serving as a control.

This clonotype showed up just once. The conserved phenylalanine or tryptophan is not found at the CDR3 terminus, so this likely reflects a read error. It is unclear where the CDR3 begins or ends on the DNA, so no DNA is shown, and the CDR3 is as TCRdb lists it. V usage is TRBV7-6 and J usage is TRBJ1-1; the table's D call, TRBD1, has no DNA check behind it. Germline CDR1 is SGHVS and CDR2 is FNYEAQ. Inclusive of both ends, the CDR3 amounts to 13 amino acids. CDR3 loop: CASSLAPGRGEIQ.

This clonotype showed up many times. With a much larger clone just one base away, this may be a read error. This rearrangement joins TRBV10-3 to TRBJ2-7, with 9 bases that match TRBD1. Germline V gives CDR1 ENHRY, CDR2 SYGVKD. The CDR3 runs to 13 residues. J was trimmed by 9 bases and V by 10 bases; bases with no gene match: 13. The CDR3 DNA sequence: TGTGCCACCGATCGGACAGGGGTCGACGGGCAGTACTTC. Translation: CATDRTGVDGQYF.

A note on this clonotype: One junction end does not reproduce the germline sequence, and a read error may be involved. The chain recombines TRBV9 with TRBJ2-2; 8 bases map to TRBD1. This CDR3 spans 16 amino acids. The germline gives CDR1 SGDLS, CDR2 YYNGEE. The CDR3, as DNA: TGTGCCAGCAGCGAATCTTGGCAGGGGGCGACCGGCGAGCTGTTTTTT. Amino acids: CASSESWQGATGELFF. Complete variable domain (other parts from reference TRBV9 and TRBJ2-2): DSGVTQTPKHLITATGQRVTLRCSPRSGDLSVYWYQQSLDQGLQFLIQYYNGEERAKGNILERFSAQQFPDLHSELNLSSLELGDSALYFCASSESWQGATGELFFGEGSRLTVL.

The chain is built from TRBV5-1 and TRBJ1-6, with a possible D match to TRBD1 (5 bases). CDR3 length equals 18 residues. The germline CDR1 and CDR2 sequences are SGHRS and YFSETQ. V was pared by 0 bases and J by 11 bases, with 24 bases between. CDR3 in amino acids: CASSLGGLRGLLGTPLHF. DNA of the CDR3: TGCGCCAGCAGCTTGGGTGGCCTGCGGGGACTGCTGGGGACACCCCTCCACTTT.

The chain recombines TRBV20-1 with TRBJ2-7; 13 nucleotides align to TRBD2. Looked up from germline, CDR1 is DFQATT and CDR2 is SNEGSKA (reference sequence). V shed 6 bases and J 7 bases; nucleotides not matched to a gene: 9. CDR3 length: 14 residues. This CDR3 reads CSATSGGGVDEQYF. For the CDR3, the DNA is TGCAGTGCAACTAGCGGGGGGGGCGTAGATGAGCAGTACTTC.